The next 27 T cell receptor beta chains were all read from a single sample in a study of identical twins listed by TCRdb under 2016. Preparation of the library involved 5' RACE. Data came from an Illumina HiSeq 2000. TCRdb cleaned the public reads at Q25 with fastp, built clones with MiXCR and kept in-frame beta chains. A single entry per CDR3 protein holds the most common genes and DNA from its merged rows. Here the sample has around 140,000 distinct CDR3 sequences; around 3.5% occur a single time. The ten largest account for roughly 8% of the sample. The sample comprised memory T cells sorted from blood. The cell subset or site label here, explained by the study, means: CD45RO+ enriched T cells. These receptor sequences come from a man between 18 and 29 years old in good health.

This clonotype was detected many times. The chain couples TRBV11-1 to TRBJ2-2; 7 bases fit TRBD1. The CDR3 loop spans 18 amino acids. CDR1 SGHAT and CDR2 FQDESV come from the germline V gene (reference sequence). Trimming at V came to 6 bases and at J to 2 bases, leaving 15 bases not matched to a gene. The CDR3 spells CASRAALNRGLNTGELFF. CDR3 DNA sequence: TGTGCCAGCAGAGCAGCCCTAAACAGGGGCCTAAACACCGGGGAGCTGTTTTTT.

Ten or more counts support this clonotype. The chain has TRBV3-1 and TRBJ2-1, with D maybe TRBD2 (6 bases). With 4 bases removed from V and 5 bases from J, the gap between germline ends came to 12 bases. CDR1 is LGHDT, CDR2 YNNKEL, per germline (reference sequence). The CDR3 length is 14 residues. For the CDR3, the DNA is TGTGCCAGCAGCCGCGGCGGGATCAACAATGAGCAGTTCTTC. Its protein is CASSRGGINNEQFF.

This clonotype appeared many times. V and J are TRBV4-2 and TRBJ2-5; no definite D call. The CDR3 covers 15 residues. The germline V gene encodes CDR1 LGHNA and CDR2 YNFKEQ. Between the trimmed V and J ends, which lost 4 bases and 7 bases, there was a span of 19 bases. The CDR3 loop is CASSRTSGQDGTQYF. DNA for the CDR3: TGTGCCAGCAGCCGCACTTCCGGGCAGGATGGGACCCAGTACTTC.

This clonotype was counted ten times or more. The chain employs TRBV12-3 or TRBV12-4 and TRBJ2-1, with D possibly being TRBD1 (6 bases). Trimming left V 7 bases short and J 15 bases short, with 19 bases between. The length of the CDR3 is 12 residues. CDR3 nucleotide sequence: TGTGCCAGCACCTCTCAGGGGACGATGGGGTTCTTC. It specifies CASTSQGTMGFF.

This clonotype was seen many times. The chain is built from TRBV6-2 or TRBV6-3 and TRBJ1-1, with TRBD1 as a possible D gene (5 bases). V lost 5 bases, J lost 2 bases, and 18 bases lay in between. Germline V gene data show CDR1 as MNHEY and CDR2 as SVGEGT. This CDR3 is built from 16 residues. The CDR3 DNA reads as TGTGCCAGCAGTAGCGGGGCCGCCGCCGCCAACACTGAAGCTTTCTTT. It is translated as CASSSGAAAANTEAFF.

This clonotype was counted many times. The chain carries TRBV20-1 and TRBJ1-1, with TRBD1 identical over 7 bases. Germline assignment: CDR1 DFQATT and CDR2 SNEGSKA (reference sequence). The CDR3 loop spans 13 amino acids. V shed 6 bases and J 6 bases; nucleotides not matched to a gene: 10. CDR3 sequence: CSANRVQGAEAFF. The CDR3 coding sequence is TGCAGTGCAAACCGGGTCCAGGGGGCTGAAGCTTTCTTT.

The sample holds many counts of this clonotype. The chain combines TRBV10-3 with TRBJ2-5; a possible D gene is TRBD1 (6 bases). This CDR3 is built from 14 residues. Germline V gene sequence: CDR1 ENHRY, CDR2 SYGVKD. Deletions cut 4 bases from V and 3 bases from J, with 12 bases between. The CDR3 nucleotides are TGTGCCATCAGTGGAGGATCAGGGGAAGAGACCCAGTACTTC. It encodes CAISGGSGEETQYF.

Many counts were recorded for this clonotype. The chain is built from TRBV6-5 and TRBJ1-2, with D perhaps matching TRBD1 (5 bases). V lost 2 bases to trimming and J lost 3 bases, with 19 bases between them. Germline V CDR1 and CDR2: MNHEY, SVGAGI. The CDR3 spans 17 residues. The CDR3 is CASSYPWGRTAYYGYTF. The CDR3 nucleotides read TGTGCCAGCAGTTACCCTTGGGGCAGGACGGCATACTATGGCTACACCTTC.

This clonotype has just a few counts. The chain links TRBV6-1 to TRBJ2-1; D unclear. CDR3 length: 15 residues. V was clipped by 4 bases and J by 6 bases, with 16 bases between them. Germline V CDR1 and CDR2: MNHNS, SASEGT. CDR3 protein: CASSAPWARSNEQFF. The CDR3 region has the DNA TGTGCCAGCAGTGCCCCCTGGGCTCGCAGCAATGAGCAGTTCTTC.

This clonotype came up many times. The chain recombines TRBV6-1 with TRBJ1-5; no clear D. Trimming removed 6 bases at V and 2 bases at J, with 14 bases between. The CDR3 is 15 amino acids. CDR1 MNHNS and CDR2 SASEGT come from the germline V gene. DNA for the CDR3: TGTGCCAGCAGCCGACCCCACACCGGCAATCAGCCCCAGCATTTT. Its protein is CASSRPHTGNQPQHF.

This clonotype was counted at least ten times. The chain is built from TRBV28 and TRBJ1-5; weak D call: TRBD1 (5 bases). Looked up from germline, CDR1 is MDHEN and CDR2 is SYDVKM. With 8 bases removed from V and 9 bases from J, the gap between germline ends came to 20 bases. The CDR3 extends over 14 amino acids. CDR3 DNA: TGTGCCAGCCGCTTGGATAGGGGCTTTTGGCCCCAGCATTTT. It specifies CASRLDRGFWPQHF.

This clonotype was counted ten times or more. This chain connects TRBV12-3 or TRBV12-4 to TRBJ2-3; the D is unclear. Deletions cut 7 bases from V and 3 bases from J, with 14 bases between. This CDR3 contains 14 residues. CDR3: CASKVADLTDTQYF. The CDR3 nucleotides read TGTGCCAGCAAAGTAGCAGACCTAACAGATACGCAGTATTTT.

This clonotype was counted at least ten times. The chain employs TRBV4-2 and TRBJ2-3, with D perhaps TRBD2 (5 bases). The CDR3 runs to 13 residues. Trimming took 4 bases from V and 3 from J, leaving 8 bases between them. CDR1 and CDR2 from the germline V gene are LGHNA and YNFKEQ. The CDR3 is CASSPLGTDTQYF. CDR3 nucleotides: TGTGCCAGCAGCCCACTAGGGACAGATACGCAGTATTTT.

This clonotype was detected ten times or more. The chain carries TRBV6-1 and TRBJ2-2, with a weak D call TRBD1 (5 bases). The CDR3 is made up of 13 amino acids. Deletions cut 6 bases from V and 8 bases from J, with 13 bases between. CDR1 MNHNS and CDR2 SASEGT come from the germline V gene. The DNA of the CDR3 is TGTGCCAGCAGCCGCGCAAGGGGAGGGGAGCTGTTTTTT. Translation gives CASSRARGGELFF.

This clonotype was recorded at least ten times. The chain has TRBV20-1 and TRBJ2-4; 9 bases align to TRBD2. With 0 bases clipped from V and 6 bases from J, the junction kept 6 bases outside the gene matches. Germline-derived CDR1 and CDR2 are DFQATT and SNEGSKA (reference sequence). The CDR3 has 15 amino acids. For the CDR3, the DNA is TGCAGTGCTAGAGATCCGCGGGAGGGAGGAAACATTCAGTACTTC. Amino acids: CSARDPREGGNIQYF.

There are many counts of this clonotype. In DNA, the CDR3 is TGTGCCAGCAGCCGAACCGGGACAGGATTGTACAATGAGCAGTTCTTC. Protein sequence: CASSRTGTGLYNEQFF. V and J are TRBV7-8 and TRBJ2-1; TRBD1 aligns across 8 bases. V shed 5 bases and J 4 bases; nucleotides not matched to a gene: 10. This CDR3 comprises 16 residues. Germline values: CDR1 SGHVS, CDR2 FQNEAQ.

This clonotype was recorded many times. The chain recombines TRBV27 with TRBJ2-2; D might be TRBD2 (5 bases). From germline, CDR1 is MNHEY and CDR2 SMNVEV (reference sequence). With 5 bases removed from V and 4 bases from J, the gap between germline ends came to 17 bases. This CDR3 is 16 amino acids long. CDR3 DNA sequence: TGTGCCAGCAGTCTAACGAGGGAATTGGGCACCGGGGAGCTGTTTTTT. Its protein product is CASSLTRELGTGELFF.

This clonotype has at least ten counts. The CDR3 spells CASSLESRNQPQHF. The DNA of the CDR3 is TGTGCCAGCAGCTTAGAGTCCCGAAATCAGCCCCAGCATTTT. The rearrangement links TRBV7-2 to TRBJ1-5; D call uncertain. The CDR3 length is 14 residues. V was cut by 1 base and J by 4 bases, with 8 bases left in between. Per germline, CDR1 SGHTA and CDR2 FQGNSA.

Note on this clonotype: A much larger clone is a single base away; this may be a read error. The chain is built from TRBV6-4 and TRBJ2-4; tentative D call: TRBD2 (6 bases). The V and J ends lost 9 bases and 1 base respectively, with 13 bases between them. Germline V gives CDR1 MRHNA, CDR2 SNTAGT. The CDR3 loop spans 14 amino acids. The CDR3 loop reads CARTRWRAKNIQYF. CDR3 in DNA: TGTGCCAGGACTAGGTGGAGGGCCAAAAACATTCAGTACTTC.

This clonotype was observed at least ten times. The chain is built from TRBV5-1 and TRBJ1-5; weak D call: TRBD1 (5 bases). V was trimmed by 0 bases and J by 7 bases, leaving 14 bases between them. The germline gives CDR1 SGHRS, CDR2 YFSETQ. This CDR3 comprises 15 residues. The CDR3, as DNA: TGCGCCAGCAGCTTGGCCGGCAGGGAGGGCCAGCCCCAGCATTTT. It translates to CASSLAGREGQPQHF. Full variable domain (rest looked up from reference TRBV5-1 and TRBJ1-5): KAGVTQTPRYLIKTRGQQVTLSCSPISGHRSVSWYQQTPGQGLQFLFEYFSETQRNKGNFPGRFSGRQFSNSRSEMNVSTLELGDSALYLCASSLAGREGQPQHFGDGTRLSIL.

Regarding this clonotype: This clone may be a read error of a much larger clone one base away. Given the absence of the conserved phenylalanine or tryptophan at the CDR3 end, a read error is likely. The V call is TRBV6-5, the J call TRBJ2-1; a weak D match, TRBD2 (5 bases). This CDR3 comprises 15 residues. The germline V gene encodes CDR1 MNHEY and CDR2 SVGAGI. V was cut by 2 bases and J by 1 base, with 9 bases left in between. The DNA of the CDR3 is TGTGCCAGCAGTTACGACCAGCGGTCCTACAATGAGCAGTTCTCC. Encoded protein: CASSYDQRSYNEQFS.

This clonotype came up a few times. This sequence joins TRBV28 and TRBJ2-5; 9 bases fit TRBD2. Germline loops: CDR1 MDHEN, CDR2 SYDVKM. After removal of 7 bases from V and 4 bases from J, the junction contained 4 bases not matched to a gene. The CDR3 loop spans 13 amino acids. CDR3 loop: CASMAGGRETQYF. The DNA for the CDR3 is TGTGCCAGCATGGCGGGAGGGCGAGAGACCCAGTACTTC.

This clonotype was picked up many times. The gene calls are TRBV7-2 and TRBJ2-7; TRBD1 agrees at 7 bases. In germline, CDR1 is SGHTA, CDR2 FQGNSA. The CDR3 has 15 amino acids. The junction had 5 bases not matched to a gene; V was cut back by 1 base and J by 2 bases. CDR3 sequence: CASSLVGTEPYEQYF. The CDR3 DNA is TGTGCCAGCAGCTTAGTGGGGACAGAGCCCTACGAGCAGTACTTC.

The chain is built from TRBV27 and TRBJ1-5; unclear D gene. Germline V gene sequence: CDR1 MNHEY, CDR2 SMNVEV (reference sequence). Trimming left V 4 bases short and J 4 bases short, with 14 bases between. CDR3 size: 15 residues. CDR3 in amino acids: CASSSHQDGNQPQHF. The CDR3 DNA sequence: TGTGCCAGCAGTTCGCACCAGGATGGTAATCAGCCCCAGCATTTT.

The J gene is TRBJ2-1, the V gene TRBV11-3; 12 bases fit TRBD2. V was pared by 7 bases and J by 4 bases, with 5 bases of the junction left unmatched. The CDR3 is made up of 15 amino acids. The germline gives CDR1 SGHNT, CDR2 YENEEA. The CDR3 spells CASTRTSGVYNEQFF. CDR3 nucleotides: TGTGCCAGCACCAGGACTAGCGGGGTTTACAATGAGCAGTTCTTC.

In its sample, this clonotype was seen many times. J is TRBJ1-1 and V is TRBV5-1; possibly TRBD1 for D (5 bases). There are 13 residues in the CDR3. V was trimmed by 0 bases and J by 7 bases, leaving 10 bases between them. Germline values: CDR1 SGHRS, CDR2 YFSETQ. CDR3 region: CASSLGGAGEAFF. The CDR3 bases are TGCGCCAGCAGCTTGGGAGGGGCGGGTGAAGCTTTCTTT.

The chain couples TRBV3-1 to TRBJ2-1; no firm D call. The V and J ends lost 0 bases and 5 bases respectively, with 8 bases between them. Germline CDR1 is LGHDT and CDR2 is YNNKEL (reference sequence). The CDR3 contains 14 residues. The CDR3 DNA sequence: TGTGCCAGCAGCCAAGATCTCAAGCACAATGAGCAGTTCTTC. Translated, it gives CASSQDLKHNEQFF.